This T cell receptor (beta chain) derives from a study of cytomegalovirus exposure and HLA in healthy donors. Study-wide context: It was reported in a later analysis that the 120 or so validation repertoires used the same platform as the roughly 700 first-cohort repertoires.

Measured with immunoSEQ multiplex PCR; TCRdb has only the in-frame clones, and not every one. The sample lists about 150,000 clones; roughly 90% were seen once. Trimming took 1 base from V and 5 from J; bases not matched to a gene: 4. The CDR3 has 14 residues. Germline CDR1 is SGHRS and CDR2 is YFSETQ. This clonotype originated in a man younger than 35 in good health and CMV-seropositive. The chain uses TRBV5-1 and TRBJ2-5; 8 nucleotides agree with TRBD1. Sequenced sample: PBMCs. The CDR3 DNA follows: TGCGCCAGCAGCTTGCAGGGGGCGGAGGAGACCCAGTACTTC. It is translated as CASSLQGAEETQYF.